This T cell receptor (beta chain) was recorded in a study of T-cell memory formation after mild COVID-19. Study-level results: Cross-reactive memory apparently joined, as some responding clones appeared in pre-infection memory. Clones that got smaller from day 15 to 85 had even CD4/CD8, while clones growing later tipped toward CD4+.

The CDR3 is 18 amino acids. Between the trimmed V and J ends, which lost 6 bases and 3 bases, there was a span of 21 bases. CDR1 is SEHNR and CDR2 is FQNEAQ in the germline V gene (reference sequence). MiXCR, run by TCRdb on the 5' RACE reads, gives a single entry per CDR3 protein. The sample shows roughly 560,000 distinct CDR3 sequences, roughly 22% of them seen only once. Turning to this clonotype: Its cognate antigen is unknown.

Sequencing input: PBMCs or a T cell subset sorted from them (not recorded which). The source of this sequence is an adult woman who had mild COVID-19 (a few samples of this study predate the infection). Cell type and time point are not known. The chain employs TRBV7-9 and TRBJ1-6, with a tentative D call TRBD1 (5 bases). The CDR3 DNA reads as TGTGCCAGCAGTAGGAACCGGGACGCCGGACTCTATAATTCACCCCTCCACTTT. Its protein is CASSRNRDAGLYNSPLHF.